A selection of T cell receptor beta chains follows, all from one sample in a study of cytomegalovirus exposure and HLA in healthy donors. This table comes from immunoSEQ multiplex PCR, and its TCRdb copy is limited to in-frame clones, with some not included. The table shows 150,000 to 200,000 clones, with around 80% occurring only once. Material: PBMCs. The source of these receptors is a female donor in good health and CMV-seronegative. Each CDR3 is given with its conserved first and last residue. D genes are given only for firm matches. A clone size is listed for some rows: how often the clone was seen (once, few, many), or a class if it is expanded.

v_gene: TRBV30
d_gene: TRBD1
j_gene: TRBJ2-7
abundance: NA
CDR3aa: CAWNRGTYEQYF
CDR3nt: TGTGCCTGGAACAGGGGCACCTACGAGCAGTACTTC

v_gene: TRBV6-5
d_gene: NA
j_gene: TRBJ1-2
abundance: NA
CDR3aa: CASSLLDRSNYGYTF
CDR3nt: TGTGCCAGCAGTTTACTCGACAGAAGTAACTATGGCTACACCTTC

v_gene: TRBV7-8
d_gene: TRBD1
j_gene: TRBJ1-6
abundance: few
CDR3aa: CASSQMRQGYNSPLHF
CDR3nt: TGTGCCAGCAGCCAGATGAGACAGGGCTATAATTCACCCCTCCACTTT

v_gene: TRBV14
d_gene: TRBD2
j_gene: TRBJ2-1
abundance: NA
CDR3aa: CASSPAPGLAGGRAYNEQFF
CDR3nt: TGTGCCAGCAGCCCAGCCCCGGGACTAGCGGGGGGGCGAGCCTACAATGAGCAGTTCTTC

v_gene: TRBV11-2
d_gene: TRBD1
j_gene: TRBJ2-7
abundance: NA
CDR3aa: CASSSDRGLYEQYF
CDR3nt: TGTGCCAGCAGTTCGGACAGGGGGCTGTACGAGCAGTACTTC

v_gene: TRBV7-2
d_gene: NA
j_gene: TRBJ2-3
abundance: NA
CDR3aa: CASSLASSRSTDTQYF
CDR3nt: TGTGCCAGCAGCTTAGCCTCGTCTAGGAGCACAGATACGCAGTATTTT

v_gene: TRBV5-8
d_gene: NA
j_gene: TRBJ2-7
abundance: NA
CDR3aa: CASSLEQGGSYEQYF
CDR3nt: TGTGCCAGCAGCTTGGAACAGGGGGGGTCCTACGAGCAGTACTTC

v_gene: TRBV6-6
d_gene: TRBD1
j_gene: TRBJ2-7
abundance: NA
CDR3aa: CASSYPGQGYEQYF
CDR3nt: TGTGCCAGCAGTTACCCGGGACAGGGCTACGAGCAGTACTTC

v_gene: TRBV7-3
d_gene: TRBD1
j_gene: TRBJ2-2
abundance: NA
CDR3aa: CASSLDRALAGELFF
CDR3nt: TGTGCCAGCAGCTTAGACAGGGCCCTGGCCGGGGAGCTGTTTTTT

v_gene: TRBV6-1
d_gene: NA
j_gene: TRBJ1-1
abundance: NA
CDR3aa: CASRRQTLNTEAFF
CDR3nt: TGTGCCAGCCGGAGACAGACTTTGAACACTGAAGCTTTCTTT

v_gene: TRBV27
d_gene: TRBD1
j_gene: TRBJ2-3
abundance: NA
CDR3aa: CASSLRDRGRPDTQYF
CDR3nt: TGTGCCAGCAGTTTACGGGACAGGGGTAGGCCAGATACGCAGTATTTT

v_gene: TRBV6-5
d_gene: TRBD2
j_gene: TRBJ2-7
abundance: NA
CDR3aa: CASSSFSGSYEQYF
CDR3nt: TGTGCCAGCAGTTCCTTTAGCGGGAGCTACGAGCAGTACTTC

v_gene: TRBV6-6
d_gene: NA
j_gene: TRBJ1-4
abundance: NA
CDR3aa: CASSKLGANEKLFF
CDR3nt: TGTGCCAGCAGTAAACTGGGAGCTAATGAAAAACTGTTTTTT

v_gene: TRBV2
d_gene: NA
j_gene: TRBJ2-7
abundance: NA
CDR3aa: CASGGMGRLEQYF
CDR3nt: TGTGCCAGCGGGGGGATGGGTCGCCTCGAGCAGTACTTC

v_gene: TRBV7-2
d_gene: NA
j_gene: TRBJ2-5
abundance: NA
CDR3aa: CASSLARNNQETQYF
CDR3nt: TGTGCCAGCAGCTTAGCGAGGAACAACCAAGAGACCCAGTACTTC

v_gene: TRBV6-1
d_gene: TRBD1
j_gene: TRBJ2-5
abundance: NA
CDR3aa: CASSEPDRVGEETQYF
CDR3nt: TGTGCCAGCAGTGAACCAGACAGGGTGGGGGAGGAGACCCAGTACTTC

v_gene: TRBV4-1
d_gene: NA
j_gene: TRBJ2-3
abundance: NA
CDR3aa: CASSQASTDTQYF
CDR3nt: TGCGCCAGCAGCCAGGCCTCCACAGATACGCAGTATTTT

v_gene: TRBV30
d_gene: NA
j_gene: TRBJ2-5
abundance: NA
CDR3aa: CAWNRGPQETQYF
CDR3nt: TGTGCCTGGAATCGAGGGCCCCAAGAGACCCAGTACTTC

v_gene: TRBV28
d_gene: TRBD1
j_gene: TRBJ2-5
abundance: NA
CDR3aa: CASSFVGQDKETQYF
CDR3nt: TGTGCCAGCAGTTTCGTGGGACAGGACAAAGAGACCCAGTACTTC

v_gene: TRBV12-5
d_gene: TRBD2
j_gene: TRBJ2-1
abundance: few
CDR3aa: CASDTSGAYNEQFF
CDR3nt: TGTGCTAGTGATACTAGCGGGGCCTACAATGAGCAGTTCTTC

v_gene: TRBV9
d_gene: NA
j_gene: TRBJ2-1
abundance: few
CDR3aa: CASSPRGRGTDNEQFF
CDR3nt: TGTGCCAGCAGCCCCCGAGGTAGGGGCACAGACAATGAGCAGTTCTTC

v_gene: TRBV7-9
d_gene: NA
j_gene: TRBJ1-2
abundance: NA
CDR3aa: CASTEGGQPGGYTF
CDR3nt: TGTGCCAGCACCGAGGGCGGGCAACCGGGGGGCTACACCTTC

v_gene: TRBV4-3
d_gene: NA
j_gene: TRBJ1-2
abundance: NA
CDR3aa: CASSQGYRVGYGYTF
CDR3nt: TGCGCCAGCAGCCAAGGCTACAGGGTGGGGTATGGCTACACCTTC

v_gene: TRBV28
d_gene: TRBD2
j_gene: TRBJ2-7
abundance: NA
CDR3aa: CASSLQGGLAGEQQYF
CDR3nt: TGTGCCAGCAGTTTGCAAGGGGGACTAGCGGGAGAACAGCAGTACTTC

v_gene: TRBV27
d_gene: NA
j_gene: TRBJ2-7
abundance: NA
CDR3aa: CASSLSLDRYEQYF
CDR3nt: TGTGCCAGCAGTTTATCCCTCGATCGGTACGAGCAGTACTTC

v_gene: TRBV5-5
d_gene: NA
j_gene: TRBJ1-2
abundance: few
CDR3aa: CASSSGSNANYGYTF
CDR3nt: TGTGCCAGCAGCTCGGGGTCCAACGCGAACTATGGCTACACCTTC

v_gene: TRBV6-5
d_gene: TRBD1
j_gene: TRBJ1-2
abundance: NA
CDR3aa: CASSYGTGSGYTF
CDR3nt: TGTGCCAGCAGTTACGGGACAGGGAGTGGCTACACCTTC

v_gene: TRBV29-1
d_gene: NA
j_gene: TRBJ2-7
abundance: NA
CDR3aa: CSVGLNYEQYF
CDR3nt: TGCAGTGTAGGACTCAACTACGAGCAGTACTTC

v_gene: TRBV10-2
d_gene: NA
j_gene: TRBJ1-1
abundance: few
CDR3aa: CASSGLGNREAFF
CDR3nt: TGCGCCAGCAGTGGTCTCGGGAACCGAGAAGCTTTCTTT

v_gene: TRBV6-5
d_gene: TRBD2
j_gene: TRBJ2-7
abundance: NA
CDR3aa: CASSYTPGGEQYF
CDR3nt: TGTGCCAGCAGTTACACCCCGGGGGGCGAGCAGTACTTC

v_gene: TRBV6-5
d_gene: TRBD1
j_gene: TRBJ1-1
abundance: NA
CDR3aa: CASGLGGGDRGAFF
CDR3nt: TGTGCCAGCGGGTTGGGCGGGGGAGACAGGGGGGCTTTCTTT

v_gene: TRBV6-1
d_gene: TRBD1
j_gene: TRBJ1-1
abundance: NA
CDR3aa: CASRGTANTEAFF
CDR3nt: TGTGCCAGCAGGGGGACAGCGAACACTGAAGCTTTCTTT

v_gene: TRBV6-1
d_gene: TRBD1
j_gene: TRBJ1-1
abundance: NA
CDR3aa: CASRGQLNTEAFF
CDR3nt: TGTGCCAGCCGGGGACAGCTGAACACTGAAGCTTTCTTT

v_gene: TRBV4-3
d_gene: NA
j_gene: TRBJ2-7
abundance: NA
CDR3aa: CASSPQGAEFNEQYF
CDR3nt: TGCGCCAGCAGCCCCCAAGGAGCAGAGTTCAACGAGCAGTACTTC

v_gene: TRBV13
d_gene: TRBD1
j_gene: TRBJ1-3
abundance: NA
CDR3aa: CASSLGDRAGSGNTIYF
CDR3nt: TGTGCCAGCAGCTTAGGGGACAGGGCGGGCTCTGGAAACACCATATATTTT

v_gene: TRBV4-1
d_gene: NA
j_gene: TRBJ1-4
abundance: NA
CDR3aa: CASSQLRGEKLFF
CDR3nt: TGCGCCAGCAGCCAGCTTAGGGGTGAAAAACTGTTTTTT

v_gene: TRBV14
d_gene: NA
j_gene: TRBJ2-7
abundance: NA
CDR3aa: CASSHDWDEQYF
CDR3nt: TGTGCCAGCAGCCACGACTGGGACGAGCAGTACTTC

v_gene: TRBV7-9
d_gene: NA
j_gene: TRBJ2-7
abundance: NA
CDR3aa: CASSLAVGHEQYF
CDR3nt: TGTGCCAGCAGCTTAGCGGTGGGACACGAGCAGTACTTC

v_gene: TRBV7-8
d_gene: TRBD2
j_gene: TRBJ2-5
abundance: NA
CDR3aa: CASRTSGGETQYF
CDR3nt: TGTGCCAGCAGGACTAGCGGGGGGGAGACCCAGTACTTC

v_gene: TRBV13
d_gene: TRBD2
j_gene: TRBJ2-7
abundance: NA
CDR3aa: CASSQNSGRSYEQYF
CDR3nt: TGTGCCAGCAGTCAAAACAGCGGGAGGTCCTACGAGCAGTACTTC

v_gene: TRBV6-5
d_gene: TRBD1
j_gene: TRBJ1-1
abundance: NA
CDR3aa: CASSDRGRSTEAFF
CDR3nt: TGTGCCAGCAGTGACAGGGGGAGGTCAACTGAAGCTTTCTTT

v_gene: TRBV27
d_gene: NA
j_gene: TRBJ2-3
abundance: NA
CDR3aa: CASSFRDTQYF
CDR3nt: TGTGCCAGCAGTTTCCGGGATACGCAGTATTTT

v_gene: TRBV27
d_gene: NA
j_gene: TRBJ1-2
abundance: NA
CDR3aa: CASSFSGQGGYTF
CDR3nt: TGTGCCAGCAGTTTTTCGGGACAAGGTGGCTACACCTTC

v_gene: TRBV5-4
d_gene: NA
j_gene: TRBJ2-5
abundance: NA
CDR3aa: CASSVTSSPETQYF
CDR3nt: TGTGCCAGCAGCGTAACTAGCTCCCCAGAGACCCAGTACTTC

v_gene: TRBV7-8
d_gene: TRBD1
j_gene: TRBJ1-4
abundance: NA
CDR3aa: CASSARPGTGGEKLFF
CDR3nt: TGTGCCAGCAGCGCAAGACCGGGGACAGGGGGTGAAAAACTGTTTTTT

v_gene: TRBV2
d_gene: TRBD1
j_gene: TRBJ1-6
abundance: NA
CDR3aa: CATLEEGQGRSPLHF
CDR3nt: TGTGCCACGCTAGAAGAGGGACAGGGAAGATCACCCCTCCACTTT

v_gene: TRBV4-2
d_gene: TRBD2
j_gene: TRBJ2-2
abundance: few
CDR3aa: CASSQDQGGGNTGELFF
CDR3nt: TGTGCCAGCAGCCAAGATCAAGGCGGGGGGAACACCGGGGAGCTGTTTTTT

v_gene: TRBV7-9
d_gene: TRBD1
j_gene: TRBJ2-5
abundance: NA
CDR3aa: CASSSGQGWETQYF
CDR3nt: TGTGCCAGCAGCTCCGGACAGGGCTGGGAGACCCAGTACTTC

v_gene: TRBV2
d_gene: NA
j_gene: TRBJ2-2
abundance: NA
CDR3aa: CASSDRTGRAGELFF
CDR3nt: TGTGCCAGCAGTGATAGGACAGGGAGGGCCGGGGAGCTGTTTTTT

v_gene: TRBV4-3
d_gene: TRBD1
j_gene: TRBJ2-1
abundance: NA
CDR3aa: CASSQEVRGNEQFF
CDR3nt: TGCGCCAGCAGCCAAGAAGTCAGGGGGAATGAGCAGTTCTTC

v_gene: TRBV28
d_gene: TRBD2
j_gene: TRBJ2-3
abundance: NA
CDR3aa: CASSSPRAGGTDTQYF
CDR3nt: TGTGCCAGCAGTTCCCCTCGAGCGGGAGGAACAGATACGCAGTATTTT

v_gene: TRBV6-5
d_gene: TRBD1
j_gene: TRBJ1-1
abundance: NA
CDR3aa: CASSLTGGNTEAFF
CDR3nt: TGTGCCAGCAGCCTAACAGGGGGGAACACTGAAGCTTTCTTT

v_gene: TRBV27
d_gene: NA
j_gene: TRBJ1-4
abundance: NA
CDR3aa: CASSFHTGKANEKLFF
CDR3nt: TGTGCCAGCAGTTTTCACACAGGGAAGGCTAATGAAAAACTGTTTTTT

v_gene: TRBV27
d_gene: NA
j_gene: TRBJ2-1
abundance: NA
CDR3aa: CASSPDQGYNEQFF
CDR3nt: TGTGCCAGCAGCCCAGACCAGGGCTACAATGAGCAGTTCTTC

v_gene: TRBV7-2
d_gene: NA
j_gene: TRBJ2-5
abundance: NA
CDR3aa: CASSYKPGQPGETQYF
CDR3nt: TGTGCCAGCAGCTATAAACCTGGACAGCCGGGGGAGACCCAGTACTTC